The text below deals with one T cell receptor (beta chain). Its cognate antigen is unknown. The data are from a study of identical twins. General study findings and limits: Insertions ran lower in abundant cord blood beta clonotypes, though not in memory repertoires. Models underestimated out-of-frame TCR alpha sharing in monozygotic twins.

A universal primer binding site was introduced by template switching. The final cDNA contained unique molecular identifiers. TCRdb called the 5' RACE reads again in MiXCR, with one record for every CDR3 protein. Among 350,000 or so distinct CDR3 sequences listed, roughly an eighth were seen once. Per the germline V gene, CDR1 is MGHRA and CDR2 is YSYEKL. V dropped 1 base and J dropped 3 bases, with 7 bases sitting between them. This CDR3 comprises 13 residues. This sample also appeared in a second study, on yellow fever vaccine responses in identical twins. That investigation notes: Each twin's T cell response to the vaccine was reported to look partly convergent and partly personalized.

This chain uses TRBV4-1 with TRBJ2-7; D is undetermined. The clonotype was recovered from a young woman in good health. Sequencing was carried out using CD8+ T cells sorted from blood. CDR3 nucleotides: TGCGCCAGCAGCCAAGTCCAGAACTACGAGCAGTACGTC. The encoded protein is CASSQVQNYEQYV.